This T cell receptor beta chain was retrieved from a study of blood T cell repertoires in COVID-19. Study background: The study drew acute and convalescent COVID-19 samples from the United States, Italy and Spain.

The V gene end was trimmed by 8 bases and the J gene end by 7 bases; junction bases not matched to a gene: 15. In germline, CDR1 is MNHEY, CDR2 SMNVEV (reference sequence). CDR3 size: 15 residues. Methods used by the authors: Amplifying reference gene primers gave estimates of nucleated cell counts. Sequencing was performed with immunoSEQ multiplex PCR; in TCRdb, only in-frame clones are kept and a portion is missing. V and J calls and clone size are as listed in that table; D and trimming were resolved from the DNA. The sample shows around 200,000 clones, 75% to 90% of them seen only once. The sequenced sample was peripheral blood. This TCR was recovered from a man aged 25-45 years with acute or convalescent COVID-19. The chain recombines TRBV27 with TRBJ1-2; 8 positions match TRBD1. For the CDR3, the DNA is TGTGCCAGCGGTATCTATCAGGGGGCGAATTCTGGCTACACCTTC. It encodes CASGIYQGANSGYTF.